The 32 T cell receptor beta chains given below trace back to one sample, sequenced in a study of CD8+CD57+ T cells in acquired aplastic anemia. TCR beta VDJ and CDR3 profiling used genomic DNA as template. MiXCR, applied by TCRdb to the reads, yields one record per CDR3 protein. The table lists 200,000 to 250,000 distinct CDR3 sequences, over 60% of them singletons. The specimen sequenced was sorted CD4+, CD8+, or CD8+CD57+ T cells (not recorded which) from PBMCs. These receptors came from a human donor in good health.

This clonotype has a handful of counts. The chain links TRBV29-1 to TRBJ1-1; D remains unclear. This CDR3 region has 15 residues. CDR1 and CDR2 (germline): SQVTM, ANQGSEA. The V gene lost 4 bases and the J gene lost 1 base, with 16 bases spanning the gap. The chain's CDR3 is CSVVVWGIENTEAFF. The CDR3 DNA follows: TGCAGCGTTGTAGTTTGGGGAATTGAGAACACTGAAGCTTTCTTT.

This chain connects TRBV7-9 to TRBJ2-5; tentatively, D is TRBD2 (5 bases). From germline, CDR1 is SEHNR and CDR2 FQNEAQ (reference sequence). This CDR3 is built from 21 residues. The V and J ends lost 2 bases and 4 bases respectively, with 32 bases between them. The CDR3 loop is CASSLSRLPPGVGRASETQYF. CDR3 in DNA: TGTGCCAGCAGCTTATCCCGCTTGCCCCCGGGCGTCGGGCGGGCTTCAGAGACCCAGTACTTC.

There are a few counts of this clonotype. The CDR3 reads CASSLEGEGDEQFF. The CDR3 bases are TGTGCCAGCAGCTTAGAAGGTGAGGGGGATGAGCAGTTCTTC. This chain uses TRBV13 with TRBJ2-1; TRBD1 is a possible D gene (6 bases). V lost 1 base and J lost 8, with 12 bases in between. The CDR3 spans 14 residues. Germline V CDR1 and CDR2: PRHDT, FYEKMQ (reference sequence).

At least ten counts were recorded for this clonotype. The genes are TRBV4-3 and TRBJ2-1, with D perhaps matching TRBD2 (5 bases). Germline V gene lookup returns CDR1 LGHNA and CDR2 YSLEER. The V gene lost 0 bases and the J gene lost 0 bases, with 9 bases spanning the gap. The CDR3 is made up of 16 amino acids. This chain's CDR3 is CASSQDDYNSYNEQFF. In nucleotides, the CDR3 is TGCGCCAGCAGCCAAGATGACTACAACTCCTACAATGAGCAGTTCTTC.

CDR3 protein: CASSGTGAISNYGYTF. The DNA of the CDR3 is TGTGCCAGTAGTGGGACAGGGGCAATATCTAACTATGGCTACACCTTC. The V call is TRBV19, the J call TRBJ1-2, with 10 bases that match TRBD1. The CDR3 is 16 residues long. J gave up 0 bases and V 5 bases, and 6 bases lay outside the gene matches. Germline V gene data show CDR1 as LNHDA and CDR2 as SQIVND (reference sequence). The complete variable domain, with remaining parts taken from reference TRBV19 and TRBJ1-2, reads DGGITQSPKYLFRKEGQNVTLSCEQNLNHDAMYWYRQDPGQGLRLIYYSQIVNDFQKGDIAEGYSVSREKKESFPLTVTSAQKNPTAFYLCASSGTGAISNYGYTFGSGTRLTVV.

At least ten counts were recorded for this clonotype. This chain uses TRBV6-5 with TRBJ1-5; no definite D call. CDR1 and CDR2 from the germline V gene are MNHEY and SVGAGI. The CDR3 length is 13 residues. The V end lost 6 bases, the J end lost 6 bases, and 12 bases lay between the germline ends. The CDR3 loop reads CASSTGFGQPQHF. CDR3 in DNA: TGTGCCAGCAGCACGGGGTTTGGTCAGCCCCAGCATTTT.

There are many counts of this clonotype. This chain links TRBV14 with TRBJ2-3; TRBD2 is a possible D gene (5 bases). Germline V CDR1 and CDR2: SGHDN, FVKESK. The germline V and J ends were trimmed by 0 bases and 7 bases, with 11 bases remaining between them. This CDR3 is built from 14 residues. Here the CDR3 reads CASSQDRGRNTQYF. The CDR3 nucleotides are TGTGCCAGCAGCCAAGATCGCGGGCGCAATACGCAGTATTTT.

There are many counts of this clonotype. The rearrangement joins TRBV30 to TRBJ2-7; D is unclear. Trimming took off 0 bases at V and 1 base at J, with 4 bases between the two ends. Germline V gene lookup returns CDR1 GTSNPN and CDR2 SVGIG (reference sequence). The CDR3 sequence is 12 residues long. CDR3 region: CAWSVASYEQYF. The CDR3 bases are TGTGCCTGGAGTGTAGCGTCCTACGAGCAGTACTTC.

CDR3 in DNA: TGTGCCACCAGCAGGGGACAGTTTTTAAATCAGCCCCAGCATTTT. This codes for CATSRGQFLNQPQHF. The chain uses TRBV15 and TRBJ1-5; 7 nucleotides line up with TRBD1. The germline V gene has CDR1 LNHNV and CDR2 YYDKDF (reference sequence). The junction had 6 bases not matched to a gene; V was cut back by 3 bases and J by 4 bases. The CDR3 extends over 15 amino acids.

In this sample, this clonotype turned up once. The chain employs TRBV10-3 and TRBJ1-2, with 7 bases lining up with TRBD1. Germline V CDR1 and CDR2: ENHRY, SYGVKD. V shed 0 bases, J shed 6 bases, and the junction held 1 base outside the gene matches. The CDR3 spans 13 residues. This chain's CDR3 is CAISESTGDGYTF. The DNA for the CDR3 is TGTGCCATCAGTGAGTCCACAGGGGATGGCTACACCTTC.

This clonotype has a single count. This chain uses TRBV7-8 with TRBJ1-1; D gene uncertain. Germline CDR1 is SGHVS and CDR2 is FQNEAQ. The CDR3 spans 13 residues. V was trimmed by 8 bases and J by 1 base, leaving 11 bases between them. DNA of the CDR3: TGTGCCAGCGGTCCCGCGGCGAACACTGAAGCTTTCTTT. Translation gives CASGPAANTEAFF.

The rearrangement joins TRBV7-6 to TRBJ2-3; 7 nucleotides line up with TRBD1. Germline V gene data show CDR1 as SGHVS and CDR2 as FNYEAQ. Trimming removed 3 bases from V and 5 bases from J; junction bases left unmatched: 8. This CDR3 contains 15 residues. CDR3 region: CASSLGPQGIDTQYF. For the CDR3, the DNA is TGTGCCAGCAGCTTGGGACCACAGGGGATAGATACGCAGTATTTT. The complete variable domain, with remaining parts taken from reference TRBV7-6 and TRBJ2-3, reads GAGVSQSPRYKVTKRGQDVALRCDPISGHVSLYWYRQALGQGPEFLTYFNYEAQQDKSGLPNDRFSAERPEGSISTLTIQRTEQRDSAMYRCASSLGPQGIDTQYFGPGTRLTVL.

The J gene is TRBJ1-1, the V gene TRBV7-9; D is ambiguous. This CDR3 has 13 residues. The germline CDR1 and CDR2 sequences are SEHNR and FQNEAQ (reference sequence). The V end was cut by 1 base, the J end by 8 bases, with 11 bases between. The CDR3 DNA sequence: TGTGCCAGCAGCTTAGGGATAAATAACGAAGCTTTCTTT. Translation gives CASSLGINNEAFF.

This sequence joins TRBV9 and TRBJ1-1; 7 nucleotides agree with TRBD1. V lost 0 bases, J lost 8 bases, and 4 bases stayed unmatched. This CDR3 is built from 13 residues. Germline V gene data show CDR1 as SGDLS and CDR2 as YYNGEE. The CDR3 is CASSVGTGYEAFF. The CDR3 nucleotides are TGTGCCAGCAGCGTAGGGACAGGCTACGAAGCTTTCTTT.

The chain joins TRBV10-3 to TRBJ2-5; tentatively, D is TRBD1 or TRBD2 (7 bases each). The CDR3 spans 14 residues. The germline gives CDR1 ENHRY, CDR2 SYGVKD. Trimming took off 8 bases at V and 7 bases at J, with 20 bases between the two ends. CDR3 residues: CAIWGGQQDGTQYF. The DNA for the CDR3 is TGTGCCATCTGGGGGGGACAGCAGGACGGGACCCAGTACTTC.

The chain joins TRBV7-2 to TRBJ2-7; no reliable D call. Looked up from germline, CDR1 is SGHTA and CDR2 is FQGNSA. V was cut by 0 bases and J by 1 base, with 7 bases left in between. This CDR3 region has 14 residues. The CDR3 DNA sequence: TGTGCCAGCAGCTTAGCGCGCGGTTCCTACGAGCAGTACTTC. Translating it yields CASSLARGSYEQYF.

This clonotype was seen repeatedly, ten times or more. The chain joins TRBV11-2 to TRBJ2-1; 9 nucleotides agree with TRBD2. Trimming cost V 1 base and J 2 bases; bases outside gene matches: 3. The CDR3 runs 16 residues. CDR1 is SGHAT and CDR2 is FQNNGV in the germline V gene. In DNA, the CDR3 is TGTGCCAGCAGCTTAGCCGGGACTAGCCCCTACAATGAGCAGTTCTTC. Its translation is CASSLAGTSPYNEQFF.

Ten or more counts support this clonotype. The chain links TRBV7-3 to TRBJ2-5; maybe TRBD1 (6 bases). CDR3 size: 15 residues. V dropped 0 bases and J dropped 2 bases, with 10 bases sitting between them. Germline V gene lookup returns CDR1 SGHTA and CDR2 FQGTGA. CDR3 nucleotides: TGTGCCAGCAGCTTAACCCCAGGGGATCAAGAGACCCAGTACTTC. Its protein is CASSLTPGDQETQYF.

The chain combines TRBV2 with TRBJ2-1; D is perhaps TRBD2 (5 bases). There are 13 residues in the CDR3. Germline V CDR1 and CDR2: SNHLY, FYNNEI. V was clipped by 6 bases and J by 10 bases, with 16 bases between them. The CDR3 protein is CASRETSPGEQFF. The CDR3 bases are TGTGCCAGCAGGGAAACTAGTCCTGGCGAGCAGTTCTTC.

J is TRBJ1-4 and V is TRBV12-3 or TRBV12-4, with 8 bases that match TRBD1. This CDR3 spans 14 amino acids. V dropped 3 bases and J dropped 7; count of bases not matched to a gene: 4. The CDR3 sequence is CASSFTGGGEKLFF. CDR3 DNA sequence: TGTGCCAGCAGTTTTACAGGGGGAGGTGAAAAACTGTTTTTT.

Remarks on this clonotype: This sequence may be a read error, since a much larger clone differs from it by one base. This chain connects TRBV30 to TRBJ2-7; D gene unclear. Germline loops: CDR1 GTSNPN, CDR2 SVGIG (reference sequence). Between the trimmed V and J ends, which lost 6 bases and 4 bases, there was a span of 16 bases. The CDR3 contains 13 residues. CDR3 sequence (DNA): TGTGCCTGCCGGAATATCACTCGGTACGAGCAGTACTTC. This codes for CACRNITRYEQYF.

This clonotype came up many times. The chain carries TRBV6-5 and TRBJ1-2, with 8 bases identical to TRBD1. With 6 bases clipped from V and 4 bases from J, the junction kept 4 bases outside the gene matches. This CDR3 contains 13 residues. The germline V gene has CDR1 MNHEY and CDR2 SVGAGI. CDR3 in DNA: TGTGCCAGCAGACTAGGACAGGGCTATGGCTACACCTTC. Protein: CASRLGQGYGYTF.

V usage is TRBV20-1 and J usage is TRBJ2-3, with D perhaps TRBD2 (6 bases). The V end was cut by 6 bases, the J end by 4 bases, with 11 bases between. CDR1 and CDR2 (germline): DFQATT, SNEGSKA (reference sequence). CDR3 length: 12 amino acids. The CDR3 nucleotides are TGCAGTGCCGGAACGGGGGCAGATACGCAGTATTTT. This encodes CSAGTGADTQYF.

The genes are TRBV2 and TRBJ1-2; 8 nucleotides line up with TRBD1. Germline trimming cut 4 bases from V and 2 bases from J; bases unmatched to any gene: 6. This CDR3 is 15 amino acids long. The germline V gene has CDR1 SNHLY and CDR2 FYNNEI. The CDR3 sequence is CASSAHRGSNYGYTF. In nucleotides, the CDR3 is TGTGCCAGCAGTGCACACAGGGGGTCGAACTATGGCTACACCTTC.

This chain joins TRBV7-6 and TRBJ2-7, with TRBD1 as a possible D gene (5 bases). The germline V and J ends were trimmed by 8 bases and 7 bases, with 24 bases remaining between them. Germline CDR1 is SGHVS and CDR2 is FNYEAQ. The CDR3 totals 15 residues. CDR3 in amino acids: CASSPLPDRYNEQYF. The CDR3 DNA reads as TGTGCCAGCTCACCCCTACCCGACAGATACAATGAGCAGTACTTC.

This clonotype was observed a single time. A single base separates this from a much larger clone, so it may be a read error. Without the conserved terminal phenylalanine or tryptophan, this CDR3 likely stems from a read error. CDR3: CASSETQGVQPQHC. CDR3 bases: TGTGCCAGCAGCGAAACCCAGGGGGTTCAGCCCCAGCATTGT. The rearrangement links TRBV6-5 to TRBJ1-5; TRBD1 agrees at 7 bases. V lost 6 bases, J lost 6 bases, and 8 bases stayed unmatched. Looked up from germline, CDR1 is MNHEY and CDR2 is SVGAGI. CDR3 length: 14 amino acids.

This clonotype was observed at least ten times. The genes are TRBV9 and TRBJ2-5, with TRBD1 as a possible D gene (5 bases). Per germline, CDR1 SGDLS and CDR2 YYNGEE. The V end lost 2 bases, the J end lost 5 bases, and 10 bases lay between the germline ends. The CDR3 loop spans 13 amino acids. CDR3 in amino acids: CASSVSGWETQYF. CDR3 sequence (DNA): TGTGCCAGCAGCGTCTCAGGGTGGGAGACCCAGTACTTC.

On this clonotype: The conserved closing phenylalanine or tryptophan is absent in this CDR3, likely reflecting a read error. J is TRBJ2-7 and V is TRBV7-6; D possibly corresponds to TRBD1 (6 bases). The CDR3 is 16 amino acids. Germline values: CDR1 SGHVS, CDR2 FNYEAQ. The V gene lost 8 bases and the J gene lost 5 bases, with 25 bases spanning the gap. The CDR3 is CASFGTSTGVFHEQYC. For the CDR3, the DNA is TGTGCCAGCTTCGGTACTTCGACAGGAGTATTCCACGAGCAGTACTGC.

The chain has TRBV4-1 and TRBJ2-7, with D maybe TRBD2 (5 bases). The length of the CDR3 is 16 residues. Trimming stripped 1 base from V and 1 base from J, with 14 bases between. Germline loops: CDR1 MGHRA, CDR2 YSYEKL. The CDR3 here is CASSQGITRGSYEQYF. Written as DNA, the CDR3 is TGCGCCAGCAGCCAAGGAATCACTAGAGGGTCCTACGAGCAGTACTTC.

The J gene is TRBJ2-3, the V gene TRBV4-1; 7 bases match TRBD1. Germline loops: CDR1 MGHRA, CDR2 YSYEKL. Losses at the gene ends were 2 bases for V and 0 bases for J; bases not matched to a gene: 8. The CDR3 has 17 residues. The chain's CDR3 is CASSQYRGQQSTDTQYF. In nucleotides, the CDR3 is TGCGCCAGCAGCCAATATAGGGGACAGCAAAGCACAGATACGCAGTATTTT.

This clonotype was found many times. This chain's CDR3 is CASSESPGLSSDEQFF. The CDR3 DNA reads as TGTGCCAGCAGTGAATCGCCGGGCTTATCGTCGGATGAGCAGTTCTTC. This chain connects TRBV6-1 to TRBJ2-1; unclear D gene. Trimming removed 2 bases at V and 8 bases at J, with 19 bases between. The CDR3 has 16 residues. CDR1 is MNHNS and CDR2 is SASEGT in the germline V gene.

This chain links TRBV9 with TRBJ1-4; D is perhaps TRBD1 (5 bases). The germline gives CDR1 SGDLS, CDR2 YYNGEE. The CDR3 runs 15 residues. The germline V and J ends were trimmed by 5 bases and 5 bases, with 16 bases remaining between them. Here the CDR3 DNA reads TGTGCCAGCAGTGACTCAGGGACGCTGAATGAAAAACTGTTTTTT. This gives the protein CASSDSGTLNEKLFF.